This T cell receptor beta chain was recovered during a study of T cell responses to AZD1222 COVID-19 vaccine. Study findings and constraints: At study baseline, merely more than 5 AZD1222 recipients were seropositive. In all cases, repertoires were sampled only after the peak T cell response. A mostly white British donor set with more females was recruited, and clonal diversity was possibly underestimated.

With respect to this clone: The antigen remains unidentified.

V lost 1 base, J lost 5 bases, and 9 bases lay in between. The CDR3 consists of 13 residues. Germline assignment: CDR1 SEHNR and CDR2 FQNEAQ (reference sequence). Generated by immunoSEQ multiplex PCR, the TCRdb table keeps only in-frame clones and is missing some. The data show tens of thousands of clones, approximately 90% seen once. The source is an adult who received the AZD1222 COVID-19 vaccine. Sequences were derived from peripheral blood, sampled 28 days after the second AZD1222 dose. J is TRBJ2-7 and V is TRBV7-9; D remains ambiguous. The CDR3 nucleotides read TGTGCCAGCAGCTTAGTCCGATTAGACGAGCAGTACTTC. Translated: CASSLVRLDEQYF.